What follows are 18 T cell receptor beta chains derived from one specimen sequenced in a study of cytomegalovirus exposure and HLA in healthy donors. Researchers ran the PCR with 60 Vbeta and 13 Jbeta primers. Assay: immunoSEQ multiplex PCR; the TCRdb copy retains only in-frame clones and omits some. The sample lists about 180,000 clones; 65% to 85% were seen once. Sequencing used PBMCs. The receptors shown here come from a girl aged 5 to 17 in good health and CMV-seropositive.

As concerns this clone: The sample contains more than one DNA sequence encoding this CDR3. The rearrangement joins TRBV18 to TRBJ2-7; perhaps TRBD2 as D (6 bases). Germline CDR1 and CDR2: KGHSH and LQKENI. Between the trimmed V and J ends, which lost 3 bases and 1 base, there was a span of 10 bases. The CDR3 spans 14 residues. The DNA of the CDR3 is TGTGCCAGCTCACCGGGGACTGTTTCCTACGAGCAGTACTTC. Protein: CASSPGTVSYEQYF.

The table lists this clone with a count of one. The chain's CDR3 is CASSLLKGQGGTEAFF. CDR3 nucleotide sequence: TGTGCCAGCAGCTTATTGAAGGGACAGGGGGGCACTGAAGCTTTCTTT. The J gene is TRBJ1-1, the V gene TRBV7-2; TRBD1 matches at 11 bases. Germline V CDR1 and CDR2: SGHTA, FQGNSA. The CDR3 consists of 16 residues. The trim removed 2 bases at V and 4 bases at J, leaving 6 bases unmatched.

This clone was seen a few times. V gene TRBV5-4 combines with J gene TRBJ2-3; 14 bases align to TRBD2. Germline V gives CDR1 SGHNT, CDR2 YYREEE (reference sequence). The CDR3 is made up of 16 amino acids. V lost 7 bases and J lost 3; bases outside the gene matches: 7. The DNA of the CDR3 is TGTGCCAGCCGACTAGCGGGAGGGCCTAGAACAGATACGCAGTATTTT. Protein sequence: CASRLAGGPRTDTQYF. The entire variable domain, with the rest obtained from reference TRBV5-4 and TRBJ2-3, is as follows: ETGVTQSPTHLIKTRGQQVTLRCSSQSGHNTVSWYQQALGQGPQFIFQYYREEENGRGNFPPRFSGLQFPNYSSELNVNALELDDSALYLCASRLAGGPRTDTQYFGPGTRLTVL.

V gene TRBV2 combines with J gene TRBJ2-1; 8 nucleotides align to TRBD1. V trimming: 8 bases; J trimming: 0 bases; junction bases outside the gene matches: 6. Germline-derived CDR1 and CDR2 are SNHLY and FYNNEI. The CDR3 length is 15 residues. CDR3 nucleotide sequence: TGTGCCAGCCGAGAACAGGGGGGCTCCTACAATGAGCAGTTCTTC. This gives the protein CASREQGGSYNEQFF.

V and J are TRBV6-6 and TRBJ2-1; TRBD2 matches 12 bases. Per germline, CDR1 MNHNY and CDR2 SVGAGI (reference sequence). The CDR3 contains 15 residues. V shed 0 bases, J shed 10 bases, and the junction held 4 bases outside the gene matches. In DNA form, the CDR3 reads TGTGCCAGCAGTTACTCGGGACTAGCGGGTGGAGAGCAGTTCTTC. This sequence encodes CASSYSGLAGGEQFF.

The DNA of the CDR3 is TGTGCCACCCGCAAAATCACAACAGAAAATAACTATGGCTACACCTTC. This translates into CATRKITTENNYGYTF. The chain couples TRBV15 to TRBJ1-2; D is ambiguous. CDR1 and CDR2 (germline): LNHNV, YYDKDF (reference sequence). V lost 8 bases to trimming and J lost 1 base, with 20 bases between them. The CDR3 is made up of 16 amino acids.

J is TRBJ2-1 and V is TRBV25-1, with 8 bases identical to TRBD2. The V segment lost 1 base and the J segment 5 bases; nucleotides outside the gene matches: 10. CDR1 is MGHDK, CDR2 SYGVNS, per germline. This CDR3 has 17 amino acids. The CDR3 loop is CASSESRGGVPHNEQFF. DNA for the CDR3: TGTGCCAGCAGTGAATCCCGGGGGGGCGTACCACACAATGAGCAGTTCTTC.

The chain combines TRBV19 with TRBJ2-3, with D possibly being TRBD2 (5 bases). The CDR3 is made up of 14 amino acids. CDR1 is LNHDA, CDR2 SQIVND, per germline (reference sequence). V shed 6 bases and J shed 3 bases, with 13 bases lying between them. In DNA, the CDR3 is TGTGCCAGTAGGGACTCTATCGGGACAGATACGCAGTATTTT. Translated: CASRDSIGTDTQYF.

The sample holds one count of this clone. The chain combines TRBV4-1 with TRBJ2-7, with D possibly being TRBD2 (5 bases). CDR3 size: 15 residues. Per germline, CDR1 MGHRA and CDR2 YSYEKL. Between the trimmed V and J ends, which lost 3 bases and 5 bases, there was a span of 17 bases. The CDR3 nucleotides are TGCGCCAGCAGCCACCTGGGAGACCGGGCCCACGAGCAGTACTTC. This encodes CASSHLGDRAHEQYF.

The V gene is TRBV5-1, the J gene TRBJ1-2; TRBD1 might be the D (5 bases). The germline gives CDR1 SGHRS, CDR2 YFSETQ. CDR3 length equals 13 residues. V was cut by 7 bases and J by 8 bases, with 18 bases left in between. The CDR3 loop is CASYFDRGDGYTF. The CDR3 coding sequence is TGCGCCAGCTATTTCGATCGGGGGGACGGCTACACCTTC.

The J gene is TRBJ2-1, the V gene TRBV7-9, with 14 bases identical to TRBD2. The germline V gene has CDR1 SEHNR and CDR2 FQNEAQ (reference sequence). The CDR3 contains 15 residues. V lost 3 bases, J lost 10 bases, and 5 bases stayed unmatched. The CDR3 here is CASSFPTSGREEQFF. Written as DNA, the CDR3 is TGTGCCAGCAGCTTCCCGACTAGCGGGAGGGAGGAGCAGTTCTTC.

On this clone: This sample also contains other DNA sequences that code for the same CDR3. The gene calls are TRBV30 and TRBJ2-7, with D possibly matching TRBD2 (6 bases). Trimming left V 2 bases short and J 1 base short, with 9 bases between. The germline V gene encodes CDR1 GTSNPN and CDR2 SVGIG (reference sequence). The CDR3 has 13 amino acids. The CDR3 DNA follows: TGTGCCTGGAGTTGGGGGACTTCCTACGAGCAGTACTTC. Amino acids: CAWSWGTSYEQYF.

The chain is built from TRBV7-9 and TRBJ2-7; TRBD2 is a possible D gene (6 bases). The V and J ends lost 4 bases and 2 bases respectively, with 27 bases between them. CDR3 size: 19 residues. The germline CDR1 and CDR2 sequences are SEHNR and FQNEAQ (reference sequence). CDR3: CASSSSSRVDGSFAYEQYF. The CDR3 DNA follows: TGTGCCAGCAGCTCTAGTAGCCGTGTTGACGGGAGCTTCGCCTACGAGCAGTACTTC.

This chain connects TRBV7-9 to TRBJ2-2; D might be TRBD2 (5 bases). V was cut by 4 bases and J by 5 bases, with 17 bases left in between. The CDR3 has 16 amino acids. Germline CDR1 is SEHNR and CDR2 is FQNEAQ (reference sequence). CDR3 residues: CASSYGSGEKTGELFF. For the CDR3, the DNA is TGTGCCAGCAGCTACGGCTCCGGGGAAAAGACCGGGGAGCTGTTTTTT.

The CDR3 DNA reads TGTGCCAGCAGTTTAATCGGGGTTCGCGCCGGGGAGCTGTTTTTT. Protein: CASSLIGVRAGELFF. The chain is built from TRBV27 and TRBJ2-2; D perhaps matches TRBD2 (5 bases). Trimming took 2 bases from V and 6 from J, leaving 13 bases between them. Germline V gene data show CDR1 as MNHEY and CDR2 as SMNVEV (reference sequence). The CDR3 runs to 15 residues.

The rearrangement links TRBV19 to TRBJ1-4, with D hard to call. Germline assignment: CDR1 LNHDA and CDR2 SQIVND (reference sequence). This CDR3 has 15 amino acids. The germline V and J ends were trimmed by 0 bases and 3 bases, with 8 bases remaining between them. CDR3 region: CASSIDLRANEKLFF. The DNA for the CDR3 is TGTGCCAGTAGTATAGACCTACGCGCTAATGAAAAACTGTTTTTT.

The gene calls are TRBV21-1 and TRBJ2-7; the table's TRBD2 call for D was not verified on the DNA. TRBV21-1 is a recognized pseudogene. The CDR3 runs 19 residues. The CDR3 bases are TGTGCCAGCACCCCAAAGAGAACTAGCGGCACCCCGTCCCTCTACGAGCAGTACTTC. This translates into CASTPKRTSGTPSLYEQYF.

Written as DNA, the CDR3 is TGTGCCAGCAGTTTTGGATCCCTACAGGGGACCTACGAGCAGTACTTC. Its translation is CASSFGSLQGTYEQYF. The chain uses TRBV28 and TRBJ2-7; 7 bases agree with TRBD1. Germline assignment: CDR1 MDHEN and CDR2 SYDVKM. V was pared by 3 bases and J by 2 bases, with 10 bases of the junction left unmatched. The CDR3 is made up of 16 amino acids.